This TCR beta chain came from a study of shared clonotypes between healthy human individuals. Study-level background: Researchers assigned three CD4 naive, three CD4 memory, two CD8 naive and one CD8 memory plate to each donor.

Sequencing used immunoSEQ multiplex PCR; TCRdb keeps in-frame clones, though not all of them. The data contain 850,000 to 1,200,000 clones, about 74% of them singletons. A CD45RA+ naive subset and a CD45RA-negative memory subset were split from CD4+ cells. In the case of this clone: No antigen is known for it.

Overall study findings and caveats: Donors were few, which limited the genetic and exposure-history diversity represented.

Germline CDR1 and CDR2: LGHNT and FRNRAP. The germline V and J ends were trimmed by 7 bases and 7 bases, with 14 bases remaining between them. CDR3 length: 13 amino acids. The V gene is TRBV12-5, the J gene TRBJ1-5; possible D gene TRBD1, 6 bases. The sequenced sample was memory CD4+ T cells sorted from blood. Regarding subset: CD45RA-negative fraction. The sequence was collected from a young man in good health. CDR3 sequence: CASALDRRQPQHF. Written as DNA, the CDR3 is TGTGCTAGTGCCCTTGACAGGAGACAGCCCCAGCATTTT. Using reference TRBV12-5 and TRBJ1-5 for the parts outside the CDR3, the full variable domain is DARVTQTPRHKVTEMGQEVTMRCQPILGHNTVFWYRQTMMQGLELLAYFRNRAPLDDSGMPKDRFSAEMPDATLATLKIQPSEPRDSAVYFCASALDRRQPQHFGDGTRLSIL.